Presented here are 6 T cell receptor beta chains from one specimen sequenced in a study of cytomegalovirus exposure and HLA in healthy donors (dated by TCRdb to 2016 to 2017). The library came from the immunoSEQ multiplex PCR assay. The multiplex PCR relied on a mix of 60 forward primers for TCR Vbeta segments and 13 reverse primers for TCR Jbeta segments. Drawn from immuneACCESS, this table holds only the in-frame rearrangements with V and J called that TCRdb kept. Clones are partly lost; checked studies trace under half to an unresolved V gene and leave the rest unexplained. The sample table records 55,000 to 75,000 clones; about 67% of these occur just once. The ten largest clonotypes hold about an eighth of the sample. Sequencing used PBMCs. These receptors came from a human donor in good health.

The V call is TRBV9, the J call TRBJ2-2; 7 nucleotides agree with TRBD2. V shed 4 bases, J shed 6 bases, and the junction held 9 bases outside the gene matches. Germline V gene data show CDR1 as SGDLS and CDR2 as YYNGEE. The CDR3 contains 15 residues. The CDR3 DNA is TGTGCCAGCAGCCCTGGGGGGGGTTCGGCCGGGGAGCTGTTTTTT. Protein: CASSPGGGSAGELFF.

The chain links TRBV5-1 to TRBJ2-7; 7 bases map to TRBD2. Trimming cost V 1 base and J 0 bases; bases outside gene matches: 4. Germline V lookup: CDR1 SGHRS, CDR2 YFSETQ. This CDR3 has 15 amino acids. The CDR3 DNA is TGCGCCAGCAGCTTGTGGGGGGGAGCCTCCTACGAGCAGTACTTC. It specifies CASSLWGGASYEQYF.

This chain links TRBV21-1 with TRBJ2-3; the table's D call, TRBD1, has no DNA check behind it. TRBV21-1 is a pseudogene locus. The CDR3 has 14 amino acids. The CDR3 DNA is TGTGCCAGCAGCACAGGGGAGTGGACAGATACGCAGTATTTT. Residues: CASSTGEWTDTQYF.

This sequence joins TRBV6-5 and TRBJ1-2; no definite D call. There are 12 residues in the CDR3. V lost 8 bases, J lost 4 bases, and 11 bases lay in between. Germline CDR1 and CDR2: MNHEY and SVGAGI. This CDR3 reads CASGSGGYGYTF. The CDR3 DNA is TGTGCCAGCGGGTCCGGCGGCTATGGCTACACCTTC.

The rearrangement joins TRBV6-5 to TRBJ2-1, with 8 nucleotides matching TRBD1. Losses at the gene ends were 4 bases for V and 2 bases for J; bases not matched to a gene: 4. From germline, CDR1 is MNHEY and CDR2 SVGAGI. The CDR3 sequence is 15 residues long. The CDR3 DNA reads as TGTGCCAGCAGTTTAGGACAGGGCCCCTACAATGAGCAGTTCTTC. The encoded protein is CASSLGQGPYNEQFF.

This clone showed up just once. V is TRBV6-5 and J is TRBJ1-2, with TRBD1 identical over 11 bases. Germline V gene lookup returns CDR1 MNHEY and CDR2 SVGAGI. The V segment lost 4 bases and the J segment 2 bases; nucleotides outside the gene matches: 0. There are 14 residues in the CDR3. This CDR3 is CASSWTGGNYGYTF. The DNA of the CDR3 is TGTGCCAGCAGTTGGACAGGGGGCAACTATGGCTACACCTTC.